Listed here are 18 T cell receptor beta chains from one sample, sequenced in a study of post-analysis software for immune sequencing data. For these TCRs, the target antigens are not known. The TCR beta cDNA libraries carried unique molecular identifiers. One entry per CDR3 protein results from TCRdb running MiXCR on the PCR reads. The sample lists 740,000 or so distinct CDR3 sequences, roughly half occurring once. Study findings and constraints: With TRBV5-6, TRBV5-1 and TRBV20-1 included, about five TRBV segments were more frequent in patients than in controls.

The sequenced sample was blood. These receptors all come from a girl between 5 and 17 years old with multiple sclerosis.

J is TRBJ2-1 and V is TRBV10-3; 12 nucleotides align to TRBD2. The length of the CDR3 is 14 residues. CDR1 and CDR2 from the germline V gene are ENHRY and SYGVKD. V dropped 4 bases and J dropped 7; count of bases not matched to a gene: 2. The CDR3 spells CAISGTSGTNEQFF. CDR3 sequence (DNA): TGTGCCATCAGTGGGACTAGCGGGACGAATGAGCAGTTCTTC.

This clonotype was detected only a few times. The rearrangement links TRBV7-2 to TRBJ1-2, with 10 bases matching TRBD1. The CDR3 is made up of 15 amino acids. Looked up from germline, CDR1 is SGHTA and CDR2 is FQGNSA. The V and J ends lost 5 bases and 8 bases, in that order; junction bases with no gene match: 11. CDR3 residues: CASSTTGTGARGYTF. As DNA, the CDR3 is TGTGCCAGCAGCACAACCGGGACAGGGGCCCGAGGCTACACCTTC.

The CDR3 DNA reads as TGTGCCAGCAGCTTGACCCAAAGCTCCTACAATGAGCAGTTCTTC. Translated, it gives CASSLTQSSYNEQFF. The rearrangement uses TRBV7-8 and TRBJ2-1, with D unresolved. Germline values: CDR1 SGHVS, CDR2 FQNEAQ. The germline V and J ends were trimmed by 3 bases and 0 bases, with 9 bases remaining between them. This CDR3 has 15 amino acids.

The CDR3 region has the DNA TGCAGCGGACGGACATACTATGGCTACACCTTC. Translated: CSGRTYYGYTF. The chain uses TRBV29-1 and TRBJ1-2, with D possibly being TRBD1 (5 bases). In germline, CDR1 is SQVTM, CDR2 ANQGSEA. This CDR3 contains 11 residues. V dropped 7 bases and J dropped 3 bases, with 9 bases sitting between them.

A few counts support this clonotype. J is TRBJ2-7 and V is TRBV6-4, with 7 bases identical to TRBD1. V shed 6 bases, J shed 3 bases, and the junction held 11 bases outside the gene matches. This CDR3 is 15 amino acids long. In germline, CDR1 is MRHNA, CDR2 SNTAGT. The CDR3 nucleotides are TGTGCCAGCAGCACTAGATCGGGACAGCTCTACGAGCAGTACTTC. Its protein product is CASSTRSGQLYEQYF.

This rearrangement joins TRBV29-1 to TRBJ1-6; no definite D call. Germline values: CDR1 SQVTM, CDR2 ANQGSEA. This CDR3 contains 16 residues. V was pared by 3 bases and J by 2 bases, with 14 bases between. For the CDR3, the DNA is TGCAGCGTTGACCCTCTGACCGGGACCTATAATTCACCCCTCCACTTT. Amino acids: CSVDPLTGTYNSPLHF.

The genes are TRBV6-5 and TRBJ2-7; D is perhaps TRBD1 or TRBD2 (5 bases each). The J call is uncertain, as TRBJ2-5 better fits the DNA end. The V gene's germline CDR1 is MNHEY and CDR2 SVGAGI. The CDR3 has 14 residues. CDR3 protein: CASSFSGTSGTQYF. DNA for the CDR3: TGTGCCAGCAGTTTCTCCGGGACGTCAGGGACCCAGTACTTC.

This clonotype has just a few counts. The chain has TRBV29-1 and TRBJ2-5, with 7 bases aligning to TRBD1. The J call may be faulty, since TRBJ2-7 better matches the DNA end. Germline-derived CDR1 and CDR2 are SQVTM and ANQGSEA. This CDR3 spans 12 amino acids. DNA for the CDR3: TGCAGCGTTCGACGACAGGGCAACGAGCAGTACTTC. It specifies CSVRRQGNEQYF.

CDR3 nucleotide sequence: TGCAGCGTTGAAGGCGGGGTTTCCTACGAGCAGTACTTC. It translates to CSVEGGVSYEQYF. The chain uses TRBV29-1 and TRBJ2-7, with D tentatively TRBD2 (6 bases). V shed 1 base and J shed 1 base, with 8 bases lying between them. In germline, CDR1 is SQVTM, CDR2 ANQGSEA. The CDR3 has 13 residues.

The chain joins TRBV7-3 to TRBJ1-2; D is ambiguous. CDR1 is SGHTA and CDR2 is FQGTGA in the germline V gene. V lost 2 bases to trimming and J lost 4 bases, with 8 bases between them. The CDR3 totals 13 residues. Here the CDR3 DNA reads TGTGCCAGCAGCTTAGAGCCCTCCTATGGCTACACCTTC. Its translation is CASSLEPSYGYTF.

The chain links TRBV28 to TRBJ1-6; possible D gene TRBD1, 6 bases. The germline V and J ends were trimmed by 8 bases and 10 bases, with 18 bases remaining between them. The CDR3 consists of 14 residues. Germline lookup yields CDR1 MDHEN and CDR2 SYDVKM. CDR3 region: CASGTGRGNSPLHF. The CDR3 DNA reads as TGTGCCAGCGGGACTGGGAGGGGGAACTCACCCCTCCACTTT.

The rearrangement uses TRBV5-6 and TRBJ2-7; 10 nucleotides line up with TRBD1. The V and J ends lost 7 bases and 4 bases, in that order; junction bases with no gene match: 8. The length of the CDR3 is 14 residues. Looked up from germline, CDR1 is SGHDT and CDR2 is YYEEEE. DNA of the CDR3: TGTGCCAGCGGATGGGGACAGGGGCCTTACGAGCAGTACTTC. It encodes CASGWGQGPYEQYF.

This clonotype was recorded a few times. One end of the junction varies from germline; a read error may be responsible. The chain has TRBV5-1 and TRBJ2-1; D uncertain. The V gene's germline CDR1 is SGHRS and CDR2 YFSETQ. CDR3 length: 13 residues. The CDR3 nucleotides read TGTGCCAGCAGCTTAGTAGGGCCAAATGAGCAGTTCTTC. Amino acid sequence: CASSLVGPNEQFF.

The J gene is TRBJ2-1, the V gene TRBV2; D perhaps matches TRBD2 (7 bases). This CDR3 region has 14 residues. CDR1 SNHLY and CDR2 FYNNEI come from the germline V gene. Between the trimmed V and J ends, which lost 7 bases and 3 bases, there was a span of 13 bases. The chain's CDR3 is CASTRGALYNEQFF. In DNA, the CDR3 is TGTGCCAGCACACGGGGGGCACTCTACAATGAGCAGTTCTTC.

Written as DNA, the CDR3 is TGCGCCAGCAGCTCGGGTAGGGGGCTCAGCGAGCAGTACTTC. It translates to CASSSGRGLSEQYF. J is TRBJ2-7 and V is TRBV5-1; 7 bases align to TRBD1. Germline V gives CDR1 SGHRS, CDR2 YFSETQ. CDR3 length: 14 residues. With 3 bases clipped from V and 6 bases from J, the junction kept 9 bases outside the gene matches. Based on the CDR3 plus reference TRBV5-1 and TRBJ2-7, the full variable domain is KAGVTQTPRYLIKTRGQQVTLSCSPISGHRSVSWYQQTPGQGLQFLFEYFSETQRNKGNFPGRFSGRQFSNSRSEMNVSTLELGDSALYLCASSSGRGLSEQYFGPGTRLTVT.

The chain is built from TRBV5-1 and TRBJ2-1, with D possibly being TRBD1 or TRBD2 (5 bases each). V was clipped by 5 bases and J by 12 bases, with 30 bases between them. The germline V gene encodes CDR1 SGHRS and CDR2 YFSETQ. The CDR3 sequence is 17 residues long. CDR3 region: CASSPTVLGTPRRLQFF. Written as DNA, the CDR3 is TGCGCCAGCAGTCCTACCGTGCTCGGGACCCCTCGTCGGTTGCAGTTCTTC.

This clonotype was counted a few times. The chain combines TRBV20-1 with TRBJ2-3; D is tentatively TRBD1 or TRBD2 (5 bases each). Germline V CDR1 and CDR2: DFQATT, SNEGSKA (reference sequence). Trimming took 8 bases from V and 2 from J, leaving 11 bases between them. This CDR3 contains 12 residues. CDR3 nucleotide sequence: TGCAGTACGGGACCAGACACAGATACGCAGTATTTT. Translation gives CSTGPDTDTQYF.

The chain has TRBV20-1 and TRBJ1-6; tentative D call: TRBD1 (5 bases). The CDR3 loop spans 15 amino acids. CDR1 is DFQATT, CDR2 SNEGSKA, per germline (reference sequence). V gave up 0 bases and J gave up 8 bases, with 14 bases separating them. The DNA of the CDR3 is TGCAGTGCTAGAGATCGCGCGAGGGGTTATTCACCCCTCCACTTT. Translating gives CSARDRARGYSPLHF.